This T cell receptor (beta chain) emerged from a study of blood T cell repertoires in COVID-19. Study-wide background: In each case, the material was cDNA or gDNA derived from T cells, B-cell-depleted T cells, or PBMCs.

Germline V gene sequence: CDR1 SGHDT, CDR2 YYEEEE. V lost 1 base, J lost 3 bases, and 9 bases stayed unmatched. The CDR3 is 16 amino acids. TCRdb's table, derived via immunoSEQ multiplex PCR, lists solely in-frame clones and lacks some. This sample has tens of thousands of clones, with roughly four fifths found just once. Sequencing was carried out using peripheral blood. The receptor was derived from a human donor in a cohort sampled during active COVID-19. The J gene is TRBJ2-7, the V gene TRBV5-6; the match to TRBD2 covers 8 bases. CDR3 bases: TGTGCCAGCAGCTTGCTTTCCGGGGGGGCCTACTACGAGCAGTACTTC. It translates to CASSLLSGGAYYEQYF.